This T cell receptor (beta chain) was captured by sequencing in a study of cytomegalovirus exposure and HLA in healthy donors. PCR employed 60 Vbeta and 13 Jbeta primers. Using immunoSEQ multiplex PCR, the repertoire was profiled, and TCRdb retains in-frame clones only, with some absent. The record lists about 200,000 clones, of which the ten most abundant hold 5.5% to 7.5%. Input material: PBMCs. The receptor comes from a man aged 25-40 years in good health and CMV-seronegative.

This chain's CDR3 is CASIGTGGTEAFF. The CDR3 DNA sequence: TGTGCCAGCATCGGGACAGGGGGCACTGAAGCTTTCTTT. V gene TRBV5-6 combines with J gene TRBJ1-1; 11 bases are a match to TRBD1. Per germline, CDR1 SGHDT and CDR2 YYEEEE. This CDR3 is 13 amino acids long. J was trimmed by 4 bases and V by 6 bases; bases with no gene match: 2.